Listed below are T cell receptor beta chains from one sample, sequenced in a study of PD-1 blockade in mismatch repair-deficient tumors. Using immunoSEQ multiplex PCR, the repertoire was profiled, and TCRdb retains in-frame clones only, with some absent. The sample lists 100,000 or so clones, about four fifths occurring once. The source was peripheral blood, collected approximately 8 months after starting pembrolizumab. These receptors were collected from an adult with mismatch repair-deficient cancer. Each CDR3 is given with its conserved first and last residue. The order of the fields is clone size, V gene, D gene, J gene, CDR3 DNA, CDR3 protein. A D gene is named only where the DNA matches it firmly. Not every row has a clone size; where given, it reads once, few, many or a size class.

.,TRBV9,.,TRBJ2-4,TGTGCCAGCAGCGCCACCGGGACTGGAAAAAACATTCAGTACTTC,CASSATGTGKNIQYF
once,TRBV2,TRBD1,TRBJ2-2,TGTGCCAGCAGTTTTGACAGGGGGCGAACCGGGGAGCTGTTTTTT,CASSFDRGRTGELFF
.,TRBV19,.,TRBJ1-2,TGTGCCAGTAGTCCACCCTCCGAGTACTATGGCTACACCTTC,CASSPPSEYYGYTF
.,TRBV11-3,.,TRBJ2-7,TGTGCCAGCAGCTTAGTGTCCAGCTCGGGCGAGCAGTACTTC,CASSLVSSSGEQYF
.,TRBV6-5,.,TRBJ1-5,TGTGCCAGCAGTTTAAAAGCAGGGGATCAGCCCCAGCATTTT,CASSLKAGDQPQHF
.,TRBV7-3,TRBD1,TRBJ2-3,TGTGCCAGCAGCTTGGGGACAGGGCTAGATACGCAGTATTTT,CASSLGTGLDTQYF
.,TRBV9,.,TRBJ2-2,TGTGCCAGCAGCGTATTGAGTGTTGACGGGGAGCTGTTTTTT,CASSVLSVDGELFF
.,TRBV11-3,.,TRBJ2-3,TGTGCCAGCAGCTCGACACCAGACCGCACAGATACGCAGTATTTT,CASSSTPDRTDTQYF
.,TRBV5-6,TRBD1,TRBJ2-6,TGTGCCAGCAGCTTACCAGGGGGCTACTTTTCCTCTGGGGCCAACGTCCTGACTTTC,CASSLPGGYFSSGANVLTF
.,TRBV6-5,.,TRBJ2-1,TGTGCCAGCAGCCAGCTAGCGACCTCCTACAATGAGCAGTTCTTC,CASSQLATSYNEQFF
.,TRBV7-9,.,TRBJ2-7,TGTGCCAGCAGCTCCTCGTGGGGCTACGAGCAGTACTTC,CASSSSWGYEQYF
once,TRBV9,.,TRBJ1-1,TGTGCCAGCAGCGTAGATTTGGGGTACACTGAAGCTTTCTTT,CASSVDLGYTEAFF
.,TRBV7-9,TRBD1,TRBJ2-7,TGTGCCAGCAGCTCTTCCCGGGACAGGGGGTACCACGAGCAGTACTTC,CASSSSRDRGYHEQYF
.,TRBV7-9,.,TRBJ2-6,TGTGCCAGCAGCTCAGATTACAGGGCTGGGGCCAACGTCCTGACTTTC,CASSSDYRAGANVLTF
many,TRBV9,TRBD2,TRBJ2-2,TGTGCCAGCAGTCTTCATAGCGGGAGCGTCACCGGGGAGCTGTTTTTT,CASSLHSGSVTGELFF
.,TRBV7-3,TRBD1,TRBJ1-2,TGTGCCAGCAGCTGGGACAGGGGAGGCTATGGCTACACCTTC,CASSWDRGGYGYTF
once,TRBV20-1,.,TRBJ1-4,TGCAGTTCTTTGGAAGATGAAAAACTGTTTTTT,CSSLEDEKLFF
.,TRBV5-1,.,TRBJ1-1,TGCGCCAGCAGCCAATTCCCAGGGTCGAACACTGAAGCTTTCTTT,CASSQFPGSNTEAFF
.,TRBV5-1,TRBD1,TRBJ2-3,TGCGCCAGCAGCTTGACAGGGGTTGGAGATACGCAGTATTTT,CASSLTGVGDTQYF
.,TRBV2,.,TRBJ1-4,TGTGCCAGCAGTGCTCGGCAGGAGAGGACTAATGAAAAACTGTTTTTT,CASSARQERTNEKLFF
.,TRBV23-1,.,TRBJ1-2,TGCGCCAGCCTATACGTTAGTGGCTACACCTTC,CASLYVSGYTF
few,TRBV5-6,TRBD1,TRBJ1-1,TGTGCCAGCAGCTTGGATGGGACAGGGGGAGGCACTGAAGCTTTCTTT,CASSLDGTGGGTEAFF
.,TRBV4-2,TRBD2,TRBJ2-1,TGTGCCAGCAGCCAGGGTAGCGGGATGGTGGCCTACAATGAGCAGTTCTTC,CASSQGSGMVAYNEQFF
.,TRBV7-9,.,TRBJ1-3,TGTGCCAGCAGCTTAGCGTCCGGAGGCGGAAACACCATATATTTT,CASSLASGGGNTIYF
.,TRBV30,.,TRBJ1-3,TGTGCCTGGACCTACCTGGGGAGCTCTGGAAACACCATATATTTT,CAWTYLGSSGNTIYF
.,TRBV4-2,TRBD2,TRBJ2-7,TGTGCCAGCAGCCAAGCGTGGGGCAGGACTAGCCCGAGCTACGAGCAGTACTTC,CASSQAWGRTSPSYEQYF
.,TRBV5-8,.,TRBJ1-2,TGTGCCAGCAGCTTACATGGGGGCGCTAACTATGGCTACACCTTC,CASSLHGGANYGYTF
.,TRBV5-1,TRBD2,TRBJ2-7,TGCGCCAGCAGCGGGGGGGACTACAAAGCCTACGAGCAGTACTTC,CASSGGDYKAYEQYF
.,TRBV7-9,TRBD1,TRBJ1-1,TGTGCCAGCAGCTTAGATTCGACGGGACAGGAGAACCCTTTCTTT,CASSLDSTGQENPFF
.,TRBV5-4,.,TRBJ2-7,TGTGCCAGCAGCTTGGGTCCGTACTCCTACGAGCAGTACTTC,CASSLGPYSYEQYF
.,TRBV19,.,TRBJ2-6,TGTGCCAGTAGGTGGCAGGGAGACTGGGCCAACGTCCTGACTTTC,CASRWQGDWANVLTF
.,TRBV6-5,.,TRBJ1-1,TGTGCCAGCAGGTCCCCTTCCGGGTACACTGAAGCTTTCTTT,CASRSPSGYTEAFF
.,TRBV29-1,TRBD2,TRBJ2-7,TGCAGCGTTGAAGATCTTGGGACTAGCGGGAGGGCCCGCGAGCAGTACTTC,CSVEDLGTSGRAREQYF
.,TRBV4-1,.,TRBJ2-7,TGCGCCAGCAGCCAAGCAATAGCGAAGTCCTACGAGCAGTACTTC,CASSQAIAKSYEQYF
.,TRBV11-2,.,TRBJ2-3,TGTGCCAGCAGCTTAGACGGACGGGACACAGATACGCAGTATTTT,CASSLDGRDTDTQYF
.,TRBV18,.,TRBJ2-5,TGTGCCAGCTCACCAGGGGTTGGCCAAGAGACCCAGTACTTC,CASSPGVGQETQYF